This paragraph covers one TCR beta chain sequence. Its antigen is undetermined. The source of the sample is a study of CD8 T cell repertoires and HIV-1 epitope variants. Overall study context: T cells were stimulated with Twenty-five Gag and Nef peptides separately.

Produced via immunoSEQ multiplex PCR; TCRdb's table is partial and in-frame only. Found here are thousands of clones, around 63% of them singletons; the top ten hold roughly 45%. The specimen sequenced was cultured CD8+ T cells derived from PBMCs. The source of this sequence is a male donor with HIV.

DNA of the CDR3: TGTGCCAGCAGTTTTCAGTTGGGAGGCTACAATGAGCAGTTCTTC. This codes for CASSFQLGGYNEQFF. The chain has TRBV28 and TRBJ2-1; D might be TRBD2 (6 bases). The CDR3 sequence is 15 residues long. The germline V and J ends were trimmed by 3 bases and 3 bases, with 12 bases remaining between them. CDR1 and CDR2 (germline): MDHEN, SYDVKM. The full variable domain, in which reference TRBV28 and TRBJ2-1 provide the parts outside the CDR3, is DVKVTQSSRYLVKRTGEKVFLECVQDMDHENMFWYRQDPGLGLRLIYFSYDVKMKEKGDIPEGYSVSREKKERFSLILESASTNQTSMYLCASSFQLGGYNEQFFGPGTRLTVL.